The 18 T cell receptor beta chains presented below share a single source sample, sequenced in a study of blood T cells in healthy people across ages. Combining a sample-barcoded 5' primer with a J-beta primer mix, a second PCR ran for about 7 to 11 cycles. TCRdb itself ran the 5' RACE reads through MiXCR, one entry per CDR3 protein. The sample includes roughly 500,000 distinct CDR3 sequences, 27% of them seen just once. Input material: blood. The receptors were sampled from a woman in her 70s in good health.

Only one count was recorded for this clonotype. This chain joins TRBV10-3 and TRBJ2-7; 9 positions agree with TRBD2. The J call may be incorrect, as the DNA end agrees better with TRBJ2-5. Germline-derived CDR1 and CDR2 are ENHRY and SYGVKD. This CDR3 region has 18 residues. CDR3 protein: CAISEKTRGGGKQETQYF. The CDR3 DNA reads TGTGCCATCAGCGAGAAGACTCGCGGGGGGGGAAAACAAGAGACCCAGTACTTC.

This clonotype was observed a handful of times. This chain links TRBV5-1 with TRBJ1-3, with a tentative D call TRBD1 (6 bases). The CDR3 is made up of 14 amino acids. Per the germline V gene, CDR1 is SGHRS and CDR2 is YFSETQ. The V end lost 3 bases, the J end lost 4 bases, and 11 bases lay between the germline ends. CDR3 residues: CASSSQTGGNTIYF. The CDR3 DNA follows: TGCGCCAGCAGCTCACAAACAGGGGGAAACACCATATATTTT.

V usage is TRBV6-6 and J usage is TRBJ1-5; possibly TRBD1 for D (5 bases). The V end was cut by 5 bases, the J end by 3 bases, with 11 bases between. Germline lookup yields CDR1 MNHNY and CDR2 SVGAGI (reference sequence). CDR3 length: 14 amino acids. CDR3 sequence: CASSRARVNQPQHF. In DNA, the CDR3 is TGTGCCAGCAGTAGGGCCAGGGTCAATCAGCCCCAGCATTTT.

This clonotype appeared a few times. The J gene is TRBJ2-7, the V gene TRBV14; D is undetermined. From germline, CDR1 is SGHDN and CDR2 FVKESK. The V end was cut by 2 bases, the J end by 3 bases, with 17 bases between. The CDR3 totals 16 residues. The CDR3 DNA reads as TGTGCCAGCAGCCAATTAAGGTCGGGCAGCAGCTACGAGCAGTACTTC. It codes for CASSQLRSGSSYEQYF.

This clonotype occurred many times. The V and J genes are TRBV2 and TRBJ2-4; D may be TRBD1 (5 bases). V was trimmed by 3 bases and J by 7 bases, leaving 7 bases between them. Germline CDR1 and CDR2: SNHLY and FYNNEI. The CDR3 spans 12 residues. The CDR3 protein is CASSDRANIQYF. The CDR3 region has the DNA TGTGCCAGCAGTGACAGGGCGAACATTCAGTACTTC.

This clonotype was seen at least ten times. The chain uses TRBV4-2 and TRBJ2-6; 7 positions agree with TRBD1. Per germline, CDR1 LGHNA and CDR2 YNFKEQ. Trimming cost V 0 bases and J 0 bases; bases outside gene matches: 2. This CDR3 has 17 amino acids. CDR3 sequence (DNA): TGTGCCAGCAGCCAAGAGACAGGGCACTCTGGGGCCAACGTCCTGACTTTC. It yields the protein CASSQETGHSGANVLTF.

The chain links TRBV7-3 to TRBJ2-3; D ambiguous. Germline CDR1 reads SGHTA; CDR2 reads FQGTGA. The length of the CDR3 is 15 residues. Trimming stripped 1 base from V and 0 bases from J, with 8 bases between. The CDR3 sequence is CASSLRGSSTDTQYF. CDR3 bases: TGTGCCAGCAGCTTAAGGGGATCTAGCACAGATACGCAGTATTTT.

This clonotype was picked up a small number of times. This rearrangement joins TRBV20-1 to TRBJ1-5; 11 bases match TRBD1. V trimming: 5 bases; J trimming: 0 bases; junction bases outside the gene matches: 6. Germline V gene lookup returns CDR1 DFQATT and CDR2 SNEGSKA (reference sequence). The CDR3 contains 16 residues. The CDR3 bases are TGCAGTGCTGGAAGGACAGGGGGCGTTAGCAATCAGCCCCAGCATTTT. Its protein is CSAGRTGGVSNQPQHF.

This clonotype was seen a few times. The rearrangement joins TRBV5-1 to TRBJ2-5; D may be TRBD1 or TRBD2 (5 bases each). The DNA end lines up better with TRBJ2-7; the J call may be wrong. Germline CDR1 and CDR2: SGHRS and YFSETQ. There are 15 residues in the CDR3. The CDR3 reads CASSFGGSGSYEQYF. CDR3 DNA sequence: TGCGCCAGCAGCTTTGGGGGATCGGGCTCCTACGAGCAGTACTTC.

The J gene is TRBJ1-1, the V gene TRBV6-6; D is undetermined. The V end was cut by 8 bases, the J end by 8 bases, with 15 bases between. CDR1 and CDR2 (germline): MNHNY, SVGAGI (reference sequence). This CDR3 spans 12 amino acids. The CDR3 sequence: CASWGRQIEAFF. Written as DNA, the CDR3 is TGTGCCAGCTGGGGTCGCCAGATCGAAGCTTTCTTT.

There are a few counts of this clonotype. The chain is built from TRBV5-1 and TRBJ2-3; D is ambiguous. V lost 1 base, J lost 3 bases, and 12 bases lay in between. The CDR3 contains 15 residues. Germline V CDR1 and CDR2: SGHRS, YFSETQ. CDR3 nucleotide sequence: TGCGCCAGCAGCTTGTATGGGGATTTGACAGATACGCAGTATTTT. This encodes CASSLYGDLTDTQYF.

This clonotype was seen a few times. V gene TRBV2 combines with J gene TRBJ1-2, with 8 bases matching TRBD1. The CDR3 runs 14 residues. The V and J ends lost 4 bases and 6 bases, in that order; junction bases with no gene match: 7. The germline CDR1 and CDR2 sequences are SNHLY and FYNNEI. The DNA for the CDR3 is TGTGCCAGCAGTGTGTTGACAGGGGCGAATGGCTACACCTTC. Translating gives CASSVLTGANGYTF.

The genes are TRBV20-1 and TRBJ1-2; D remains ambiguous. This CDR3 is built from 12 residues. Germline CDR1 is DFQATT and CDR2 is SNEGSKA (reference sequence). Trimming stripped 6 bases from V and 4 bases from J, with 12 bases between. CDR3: CSANKGSYGYTF. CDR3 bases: TGCAGTGCAAACAAAGGCAGCTATGGCTACACCTTC.

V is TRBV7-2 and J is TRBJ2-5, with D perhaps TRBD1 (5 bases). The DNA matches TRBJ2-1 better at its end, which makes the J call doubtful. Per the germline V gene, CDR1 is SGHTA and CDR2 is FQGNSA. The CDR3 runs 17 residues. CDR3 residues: CASSLMGIGSSRGEQFF. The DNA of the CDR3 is TGTGCCAGCAGCTTAATGGGTATCGGCTCCAGTAGGGGTGAGCAGTTCTTC.

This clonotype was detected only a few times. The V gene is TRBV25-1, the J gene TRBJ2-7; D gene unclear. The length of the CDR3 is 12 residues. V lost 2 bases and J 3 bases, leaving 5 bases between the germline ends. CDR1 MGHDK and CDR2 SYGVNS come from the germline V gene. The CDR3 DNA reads TGTGCCAGCAGTGAACAGGACTACGAGCAGTACTTC. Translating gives CASSEQDYEQYF.

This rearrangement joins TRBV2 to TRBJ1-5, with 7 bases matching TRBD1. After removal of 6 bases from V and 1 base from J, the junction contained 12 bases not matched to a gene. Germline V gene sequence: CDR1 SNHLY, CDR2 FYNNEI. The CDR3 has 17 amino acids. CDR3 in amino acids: CASSRGQISDSNQPQHF. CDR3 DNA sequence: TGTGCCAGCAGCCGGGGACAGATTAGTGACAGCAATCAGCCCCAGCATTTT. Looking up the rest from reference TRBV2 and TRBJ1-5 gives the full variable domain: EPEVTQTPSHQVTQMGQEVILRCVPISNHLYFYWYRQILGQKVEFLVSFYNNEISEKSEIFDDQFSVERPDGSNFTLKIRSTKLEDSAMYFCASSRGQISDSNQPQHFGDGTRLSIL.

The CDR3 sequence is CASSPPGVRDTQYF. The CDR3 DNA sequence: TGTGCCAGCAGCCCTCCCGGGGTTAGAGATACGCAGTATTTT. V and J are TRBV7-2 and TRBJ2-3; TRBD2 might be the D (5 bases). V lost 5 bases, J lost 5 bases, and 14 bases lay in between. Germline loops: CDR1 SGHTA, CDR2 FQGNSA. The length of the CDR3 is 14 residues.

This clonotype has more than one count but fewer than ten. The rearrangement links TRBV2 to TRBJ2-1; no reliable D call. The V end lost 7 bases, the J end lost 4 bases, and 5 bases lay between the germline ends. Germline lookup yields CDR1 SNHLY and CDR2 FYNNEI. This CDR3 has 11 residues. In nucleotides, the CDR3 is TGTGCCAGCACTGGGTACAATGAGCAGTTCTTC. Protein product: CASTGYNEQFF.